This T cell receptor beta chain originates from a study of regulatory T cells in long-lasting Graves disease. Details on this clonotype: Its target is not known.

Time point indicated: newly diagnosed GD, antithyroid drugs for less than 3 months. RNA from PBMCs was the source of the TCR library. Arm-PCR with iRepertoire HTBI primers amplified the CDR3 regions for these TCR beta libraries. Each CDR3 protein gets one entry after TCRdb re-called the multiplex PCR reads with MiXCR. Of some 340,000 distinct CDR3 sequences listed, about 12% are singletons. The CDR3 has 15 amino acids. Germline V lookup: CDR1 SGHNT, CDR2 YYREEE (reference sequence). The ends were cut back, 4 bases at V and 3 bases at J, with 13 bases in the middle. Findings and limits, study-wide: Persistent patients shared more public clonotypes (around 3,000) than new patients (more than 900).

Separately, the same data were catalogued under a study of T cells in Graves' hyperthyroidism and ophthalmopathy. According to that study: Together with thyroid ultrasound, orbital computed tomography, serum thyroxine and TRAb, clinical symptoms were used for diagnoses.

The V call is TRBV5-4, the J call TRBJ1-4; D unclear. Sample: peripheral blood mononuclear cells (PBMCs), taken at new diagnosis, from a patient treated with antithyroid drugs. The TCR originated in a woman between 18 and 29 years old with Graves disease. As DNA, the CDR3 is TGTGCCAGCAGCCTAACGAGAGAGGCTAATGAAAAACTGTTTTTT. Translating it yields CASSLTREANEKLFF.